Shown below are 5 T cell receptor beta chains from a single sample sequenced in a study of long-term antiretroviral therapy in people with HIV. Survey level was the resolution at which the v3.0 immunoSEQ assay ran. TCRdb's copy holds only in-frame clones and misses some; the assay was immunoSEQ multiplex PCR. Of around 22,000 clones detected, 65% to 90% appear once; the ten largest clones hold around 6.8%. The sequenced sample was unsorted PBMCs, obtained 1.8 years before starting antiretroviral therapy. Every receptor here comes from a woman aged 30 to 39 with HIV.

This clone occurred once. The chain uses TRBV11-1 and TRBJ1-1; TRBD1 is a possible D gene (5 bases). V was cut by 5 bases and J by 5 bases, with 15 bases left in between. The V gene's germline CDR1 is SGHAT and CDR2 FQDESV (reference sequence). This CDR3 is built from 14 residues. The CDR3 region has the DNA TGTGCCAGCAGCATAGGGCCGGGGGGAACTGAAGCTTTCTTT. This codes for CASSIGPGGTEAFF.

V is TRBV6-4 and J is TRBJ1-2; 8 bases agree with TRBD1. Per germline, CDR1 MRHNA and CDR2 SNTAGT. Germline trimming cut 4 bases from V and 4 bases from J; bases unmatched to any gene: 2. This CDR3 comprises 13 residues. CDR3: CASSADRGYGYTF. For the CDR3, the DNA is TGTGCCAGCAGTGCTGACAGGGGCTATGGCTACACCTTC.

This chain uses TRBV11-2 with TRBJ2-7, with 8 bases matching TRBD2. The CDR3 spans 14 residues. The germline V gene encodes CDR1 SGHAT and CDR2 FQNNGV. The ends lost 7 bases at V and 1 base at J; junction bases unmatched: 6. The CDR3 loop reads CASTGGAYSYEQYV. CDR3 nucleotide sequence: TGTGCCAGCACCGGGGGGGCCTATTCCTACGAGCAGTACGTC.

The rearrangement joins TRBV11-3 to TRBJ2-7, with D unclear. The length of the CDR3 is 13 residues. The germline V and J ends were trimmed by 4 bases and 3 bases, with 10 bases remaining between them. Germline V gene sequence: CDR1 SGHNT, CDR2 YENEEA. The CDR3 DNA reads TGTGCCAGCAGCTCTAGGCCGTACTACGAGCAGTACTTC. It specifies CASSSRPYYEQYF. The full variable domain, with the rest looked up from reference TRBV11-3 and TRBJ2-7, is EAGVVQSPRYKIIEKKQPVAFWCNPISGHNTLYWYLQNLGQGPELLIRYENEEAVDDSQLPKDRFSAERLKGVDSTLKIQPAELGDSAVYLCASSSRPYYEQYFGPGTRLTVT.

The chain couples TRBV29-1 to TRBJ1-1; D is ambiguous. V was shortened by 7 bases and J by 2 bases, with 5 bases between the two germline ends. Germline V gene sequence: CDR1 SQVTM, CDR2 ANQGSEA. The CDR3 covers 10 residues. CDR3 protein: CSATNTEAFF. CDR3 DNA: TGCAGCGCCACAAACACTGAAGCTTTCTTT.